Following are 29 T cell receptor beta chains from one sample sequenced in a study of cytomegalovirus exposure and HLA in healthy donors. 60 Vbeta and 13 Jbeta primers were used in PCR. The table came from immunoSEQ multiplex PCR; TCRdb's copy has only in-frame clones and leaves some out. The table records roughly 100,000 clones, around 77% of them present only once. Sequencing was done on a sample of PBMCs. The receptor source for this set is a male donor in good health and CMV-seropositive.

Concerning this clone: This same CDR3 is encoded by further DNA sequences in the sample. J is TRBJ2-7 and V is TRBV28; D is perhaps TRBD1 (5 bases). Germline V lookup: CDR1 MDHEN, CDR2 SYDVKM. This CDR3 is 13 amino acids long. The V end was cut by 4 bases, the J end by 3 bases, with 10 bases between. The DNA of the CDR3 is TGTGCCAGCAGTTCTGGACAAAACTACGAGCAGTACTTC. It translates to CASSSGQNYEQYF.

The chain has TRBV6-5 and TRBJ2-5; 7 bases are a match to TRBD2. J lost 5 bases, V lost 6 bases, and 3 bases had no gene match. The CDR3 has 12 residues. CDR1 and CDR2 from the germline V gene are MNHEY and SVGAGI. DNA of the CDR3: TGTGCCAGCAGAGGCGGGGGTGAGACCCAGTACTTC. This sequence encodes CASRGGGETQYF.

The chain uses TRBV6-5 and TRBJ2-5, with 7 bases that match TRBD1. CDR1 MNHEY and CDR2 SVGAGI come from the germline V gene. Trimming removed 6 bases from V and 5 bases from J; junction bases left unmatched: 6. The CDR3 length is 13 residues. The CDR3 DNA sequence: TGTGCCAGCAGACCACAGGGGTGGGAGACCCAGTACTTC. This encodes CASRPQGWETQYF.

The rearrangement joins TRBV5-4 to TRBJ2-1; 15 bases are shared with TRBD2. This CDR3 has 15 residues. V lost 3 bases and J lost 8; bases outside the gene matches: 3. Germline CDR1 is SGHNT and CDR2 is YYREEE (reference sequence). This chain's CDR3 is CASSSWTSGRDEQFF. As DNA, the CDR3 is TGTGCCAGCAGCTCCTGGACTAGCGGGAGGGATGAGCAGTTCTTC.

V is TRBV19 and J is TRBJ1-3, with TRBD1 matching 8 bases. Unmatched junction bases numbered 4, after V lost 3 bases and J lost 0 bases. This CDR3 is 16 amino acids long. Germline assignment: CDR1 LNHDA and CDR2 SQIVND (reference sequence). CDR3 in amino acids: CASSIRQGPSGNTIYF. The CDR3, as DNA: TGTGCCAGTAGTATCCGACAGGGGCCCTCTGGAAACACCATATATTTT.

The chain joins TRBV6-4 to TRBJ2-3; 8 positions agree with TRBD2. CDR3 length: 14 amino acids. Germline CDR1 is MRHNA and CDR2 is SNTAGT. J lost 0 bases, V lost 4 bases, and 0 bases had no gene match. CDR3 sequence reads: CASSASGSTDTQYF. In DNA, the CDR3 is TGTGCCAGCAGTGCTAGCGGGAGCACAGATACGCAGTATTTT.

This sequence joins TRBV5-5 and TRBJ2-5; maybe TRBD1 (5 bases). Germline-derived CDR1 and CDR2 are SGHKS and YYEKEE (reference sequence). The CDR3 covers 13 residues. V was pared by 4 bases and J by 2 bases, with 9 bases between. The CDR3 reads CASSDQGQETQYF. CDR3 nucleotides: TGTGCCAGCAGCGACCAGGGTCAAGAGACCCAGTACTTC.

This clone was counted a few times. A read error may produce the germline difference seen at one junction end. The chain recombines TRBV4-2 with TRBJ2-4; the match to TRBD2 covers 16 bases. The CDR3 extends over 18 amino acids. Germline CDR1 and CDR2: LGHNA and YNFKEQ. The CDR3 DNA sequence: TGTGCCAGCAGCCAAACACCGGGACTAGCGGGAGGGGGGAACAGTCAGTACTTC. It translates to CASSQTPGLAGGGNSQYF.

The genes are TRBV7-6 and TRBJ2-5; 8 bases match TRBD2. The tail of the sequence fits TRBJ2-7 better, so the J call may be wrong. Germline CDR1 SGHVS, CDR2 FNYEAQ. This CDR3 is built from 13 residues. The CDR3 region is CASGKGTSYEQYF. The CDR3, as DNA: TGTGCCAGCGGCAAAGGGACTAGCTACGAGCAGTACTTC.

This clone turned up a few times. The rearrangement links TRBV6-4 to TRBJ1-1; D is perhaps TRBD1 (5 bases). The V end lost 3 bases, the J end lost 1 base, and 6 bases lay between the germline ends. The CDR3 consists of 13 residues. CDR1 is MRHNA and CDR2 is SNTAGT in the germline V gene. This chain's CDR3 is CASSEQGNTEAFF. CDR3 in DNA: TGTGCCAGCAGTGAGCAGGGGAACACTGAAGCTTTCTTT.

The chain recombines TRBV5-1 with TRBJ2-2; 7 nucleotides line up with TRBD1. The CDR3 is 16 residues long. J lost 9 bases, V lost 4 bases, and 15 bases had no gene match. The germline gives CDR1 SGHRS, CDR2 YFSETQ. DNA for the CDR3: TGCGCCAGCAGCGCCCCGGGACAGACCCCCGAAAGGGAGCTGTTTTTT. As protein: CASSAPGQTPERELFF.

This chain uses TRBV5-4 with TRBJ2-3; a possible D gene is TRBD2 (6 bases). V was pared by 0 bases and J by 0 bases, with 11 bases between. The CDR3 is 16 residues long. The germline CDR1 and CDR2 sequences are SGHNT and YYREEE (reference sequence). DNA of the CDR3: TGTGCCAGCAGCTTGGGGACTACCCGGAGCACAGATACGCAGTATTTT. It encodes CASSLGTTRSTDTQYF.

This clone was seen a single time. V gene TRBV28 combines with J gene TRBJ2-7; possible D gene TRBD2, 5 bases. This CDR3 has 14 amino acids. Per germline, CDR1 MDHEN and CDR2 SYDVKM. Trimming removed 6 bases at V and 2 bases at J, with 14 bases between. CDR3 DNA: TGTGCCAGCAGACGGGCCCCGGGGACCTACGAGCAGTACTTC. This codes for CASRRAPGTYEQYF.

This clone has just one count. V and J are TRBV9 and TRBJ2-3, with 8 positions matching TRBD2. CDR1 is SGDLS, CDR2 YYNGEE, per germline. The V and J ends lost 0 bases and 0 bases, in that order; junction bases with no gene match: 9. The CDR3 length is 18 residues. This CDR3 is CASSVAGGGPISTDTQYF. Here the CDR3 DNA reads TGTGCCAGCAGCGTAGCGGGAGGGGGGCCGATAAGCACAGATACGCAGTATTTT.

The CDR3 protein is CASRGTSGNNEQFF. The CDR3 DNA reads TGTGCCAGCAGGGGGACTAGCGGAAACAATGAGCAGTTCTTC. The chain joins TRBV6-1 to TRBJ2-1; 11 nucleotides agree with TRBD2. The CDR3 contains 14 residues. The germline gives CDR1 MNHNS, CDR2 SASEGT. Trimming at V came to 6 bases and at J to 5 bases, leaving 3 bases not matched to a gene.

CDR3 in DNA: TGTGCCAGCAGCCAAGAGGCGGGAGCCCTCTACAATGAGCAGTTCTTC. Amino acid sequence: CASSQEAGALYNEQFF. This chain joins TRBV4-2 and TRBJ2-1, with 7 positions matching TRBD2. V shed 0 bases, J shed 3 bases, and the junction held 5 bases outside the gene matches. The CDR3 runs 16 residues. From germline, CDR1 is LGHNA and CDR2 YNFKEQ.

This clone has just one count. The rearrangement uses TRBV2 and TRBJ2-1; possible D gene TRBD1, 5 bases. CDR1 is SNHLY and CDR2 is FYNNEI in the germline V gene. The CDR3 has 13 amino acids. Deletions cut 8 bases from V and 15 bases from J, with 23 bases between. The CDR3 reads CASGLGPDWGSFF. In DNA, the CDR3 is TGTGCCAGCGGTCTGGGTCCCGACTGGGGCTCGTTCTTC.

The rearrangement joins TRBV11-2 to TRBJ2-2; no clear D. Germline V CDR1 and CDR2: SGHAT, FQNNGV. The CDR3 covers 13 residues. Trimming took 5 bases from V and 6 from J, leaving 10 bases between them. CDR3 sequence: CASSPIESGELFF. The DNA of the CDR3 is TGTGCCAGCAGCCCTATAGAGTCCGGGGAGCTGTTTTTT.

V and J are TRBV5-8 and TRBJ2-7; D perhaps matches TRBD2 (5 bases). V was pared by 7 bases and J by 6 bases, with 8 bases between. CDR3 length equals 10 residues. Germline V lookup: CDR1 SGHTS, CDR2 YDEGEE. The CDR3, as DNA: TGTGCCAGCGACGGGGTCGAGCAGTACTTC. It codes for CASDGVEQYF. The full variable domain, with the rest looked up from reference TRBV5-8 and TRBJ2-7, is EAGVTQSPTHLIKTRGQQATLRCSPISGHTSVYWYQQALGLGLQFLLWYDEGEERNRGNFPPRFSGRQFPNYSSELNVNALELEDSALYLCASDGVEQYFGPGTRLTVT.

The CDR3, as DNA: TGTGCCAGCTCCCCCGGGATCCCAGATTCACCCCTCCACTTT. It translates to CASSPGIPDSPLHF. This chain links TRBV18 with TRBJ1-6; D is ambiguous. Trimming shortened V by 6 bases and J by 8 bases, and 14 bases separated the two germline ends. Germline CDR1 reads KGHSH; CDR2 reads LQKENI. The CDR3 totals 14 residues.

The chain is built from TRBV11-2 and TRBJ2-1, with TRBD2 matching over 14 bases. This CDR3 comprises 16 residues. The trim removed 5 bases at V and 7 bases at J, leaving 7 bases unmatched. The V gene's germline CDR1 is SGHAT and CDR2 FQNNGV. CDR3 loop: CASSPLTSGRGNEQFF. CDR3 DNA sequence: TGTGCCAGCAGCCCCCTGACTAGCGGGAGGGGTAATGAGCAGTTCTTC.

The chain employs TRBV2 and TRBJ2-5; the D is unclear. This CDR3 contains 11 residues. CDR1 and CDR2 from the germline V gene are SNHLY and FYNNEI. V was pared by 5 bases and J by 5 bases, with 6 bases between. The CDR3 here is CASSLYETQYF. The CDR3 DNA follows: TGTGCCAGCAGTCTCTACGAGACCCAGTACTTC.

This rearrangement joins TRBV6-1 to TRBJ1-1, with TRBD1 matching 9 bases. The V and J ends lost 4 bases and 5 bases, in that order; junction bases with no gene match: 5. Germline V gene lookup returns CDR1 MNHNS and CDR2 SASEGT. CDR3 length: 14 residues. CDR3: CASSGQGEGTEAFF. The DNA for the CDR3 is TGTGCCAGCAGTGGACAGGGGGAGGGAACTGAAGCTTTCTTT.

The rearrangement uses TRBV27 and TRBJ1-4; 11 bases are shared with TRBD1. Germline CDR1 and CDR2: MNHEY and SMNVEV (reference sequence). V lost 0 bases, J lost 6 bases, and 3 bases stayed unmatched. This CDR3 spans 16 amino acids. CDR3 nucleotide sequence: TGTGCCAGCAGTTTATCGGGGACAGGGGGATATGAAAAACTGTTTTTT. Translation gives CASSLSGTGGYEKLFF.

V usage is TRBV10-3 and J usage is TRBJ2-7; 14 positions agree with TRBD2. CDR1 and CDR2 from the germline V gene are ENHRY and SYGVKD. The V and J ends lost 4 bases and 5 bases, in that order; junction bases with no gene match: 13. This CDR3 spans 18 amino acids. The chain's CDR3 is CAISVPTGTSGSLNEQYF. In nucleotides, the CDR3 is TGTGCCATCAGTGTGCCGACCGGGACTAGCGGGAGCCTGAACGAGCAGTACTTC.

This chain connects TRBV10-2 to TRBJ2-3; D may be TRBD2 (5 bases). The germline V gene has CDR1 WSHSY and CDR2 SAAADI. The CDR3 runs 16 residues. V was shortened by 3 bases and J by 5 bases, with 18 bases between the two germline ends. The CDR3, as DNA: TGCGCCAGCAGTGACAGCAAGGCTAGCAGTAGAGATACGCAGTATTTT. Its translation: CASSDSKASSRDTQYF.

Written as DNA, the CDR3 is TGTGCCAGCAGACTGACAGGCGGCCGGGTCGGGGAGCTGTTTTTT. This translates into CASRLTGGRVGELFF. The V gene is TRBV28, the J gene TRBJ2-2; the D gene is possibly TRBD1 (6 bases). The V gene's germline CDR1 is MDHEN and CDR2 SYDVKM. The CDR3 is made up of 15 amino acids. The ends were cut back, 6 bases at V and 7 bases at J, with 18 bases in the middle.

This chain connects TRBV5-4 to TRBJ2-7; D perhaps matches TRBD1 (5 bases). With 3 bases removed from V and 3 bases from J, the gap between germline ends came to 7 bases. The germline gives CDR1 SGHNT, CDR2 YYREEE (reference sequence). The CDR3 sequence is 12 residues long. The CDR3 spells CASSSDSYEQYF. The CDR3 coding sequence is TGTGCCAGCAGCTCTGACAGCTACGAGCAGTACTTC.

The chain combines TRBV28 with TRBJ2-5, with D possibly being TRBD1 (6 bases). TRBJ2-7 matches the DNA end more closely, so the J call is doubtful. The germline CDR1 and CDR2 sequences are MDHEN and SYDVKM. The CDR3 is 14 amino acids. CDR3: CASSPGQHSYEQYF. The CDR3 DNA reads as TGTGCCAGCAGTCCCGGACAGCACTCCTACGAGCAGTACTTC.